The table lists the clone carrying this T cell receptor (beta chain) with a few counts. The sample is drawn from a study of blood T cells in healthy people across ages. Through a sample-barcoded 5' primer and a J-beta primer mix, a second PCR was run for roughly 7 to 11 cycles. TCRdb processed the 5' RACE reads anew with MiXCR; each CDR3 protein has one entry. The table includes hundreds of thousands of distinct CDR3 sequences, roughly 32% detected once. This CDR3 has 14 residues. Germline CDR1 is SGHRS and CDR2 is YFSETQ. V lost 9 bases, J lost 5 bases, and 20 bases lay in between. The clonotype comes from a woman older than 75 in good health. The chain couples TRBV5-1 to TRBJ1-1, with a possible D match to TRBD1 (5 bases). Sequenced sample: blood. In DNA, the CDR3 is TGCGCCACCGCCCCCGGGACCAGAGGGACTGAAGCTTTCTTT. This sequence encodes CATAPGTRGTEAFF.